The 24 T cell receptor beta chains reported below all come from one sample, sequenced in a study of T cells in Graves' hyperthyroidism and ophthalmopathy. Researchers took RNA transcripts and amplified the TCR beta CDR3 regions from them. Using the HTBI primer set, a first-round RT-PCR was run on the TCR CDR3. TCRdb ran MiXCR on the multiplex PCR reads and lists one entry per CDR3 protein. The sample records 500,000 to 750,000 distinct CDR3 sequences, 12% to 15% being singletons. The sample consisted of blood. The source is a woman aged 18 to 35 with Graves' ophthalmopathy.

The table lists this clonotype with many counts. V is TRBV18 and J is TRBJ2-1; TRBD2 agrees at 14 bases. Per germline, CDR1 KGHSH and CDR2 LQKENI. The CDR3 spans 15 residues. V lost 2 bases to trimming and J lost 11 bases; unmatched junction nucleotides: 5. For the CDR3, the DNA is TGTGCCAGCTCACCAGGCGGGACTAGCGGGAGAAAGCAGTTCTTC. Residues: CASSPGGTSGRKQFF.

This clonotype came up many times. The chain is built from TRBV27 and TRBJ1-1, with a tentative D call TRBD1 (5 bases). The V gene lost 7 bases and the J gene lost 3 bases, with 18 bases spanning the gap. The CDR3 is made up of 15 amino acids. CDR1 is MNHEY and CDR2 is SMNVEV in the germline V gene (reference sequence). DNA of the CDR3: TGTGCCAGCACTCGTCCGGGGGGTGAGGACACTGAAGCTTTCTTT. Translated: CASTRPGGEDTEAFF.

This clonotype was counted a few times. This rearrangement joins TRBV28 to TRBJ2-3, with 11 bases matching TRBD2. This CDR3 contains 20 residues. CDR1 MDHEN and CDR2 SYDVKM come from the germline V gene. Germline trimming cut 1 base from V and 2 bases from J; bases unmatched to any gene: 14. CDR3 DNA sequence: TGTGCCAGCAGTTTATTAGTCACCTCACTAGCGGGAGAACCCACAGATACGCAGTATTTT. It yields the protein CASSLLVTSLAGEPTDTQYF.

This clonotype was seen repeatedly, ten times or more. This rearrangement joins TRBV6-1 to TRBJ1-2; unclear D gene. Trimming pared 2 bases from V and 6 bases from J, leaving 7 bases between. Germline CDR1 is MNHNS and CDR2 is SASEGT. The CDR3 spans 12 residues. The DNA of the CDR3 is TGTGCCAGCAGTGAACAGACGGATGGCTACACCTTC. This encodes CASSEQTDGYTF.

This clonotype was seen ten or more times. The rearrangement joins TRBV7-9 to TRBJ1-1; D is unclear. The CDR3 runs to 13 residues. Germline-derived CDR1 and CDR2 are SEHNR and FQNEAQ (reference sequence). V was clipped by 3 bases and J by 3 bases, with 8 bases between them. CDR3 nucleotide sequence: TGTGCCAGCAGCTTTAACGGGGACACTGAAGCTTTCTTT. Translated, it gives CASSFNGDTEAFF.

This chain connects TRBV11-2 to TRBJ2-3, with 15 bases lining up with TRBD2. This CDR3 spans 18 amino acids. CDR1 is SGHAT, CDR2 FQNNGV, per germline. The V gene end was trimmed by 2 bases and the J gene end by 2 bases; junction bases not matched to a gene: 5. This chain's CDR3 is CASSLSGLAGGNTDTQYF. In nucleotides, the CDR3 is TGTGCCAGCAGCTTATCCGGACTAGCGGGAGGGAACACAGATACGCAGTATTTT.

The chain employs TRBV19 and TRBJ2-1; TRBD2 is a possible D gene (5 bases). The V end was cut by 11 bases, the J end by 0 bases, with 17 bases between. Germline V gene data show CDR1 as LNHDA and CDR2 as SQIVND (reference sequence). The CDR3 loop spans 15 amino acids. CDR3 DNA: TGTGCCTCTAATAGTCGTGGGAGCTCCTACAATGAGCAGTTCTTC. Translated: CASNSRGSSYNEQFF.

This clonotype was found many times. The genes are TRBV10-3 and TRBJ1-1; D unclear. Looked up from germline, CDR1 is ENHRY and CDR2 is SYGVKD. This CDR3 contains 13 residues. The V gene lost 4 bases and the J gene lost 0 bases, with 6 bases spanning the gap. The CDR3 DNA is TGTGCCATCAGTGTACAGATGAACACTGAAGCTTTCTTT. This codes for CAISVQMNTEAFF.

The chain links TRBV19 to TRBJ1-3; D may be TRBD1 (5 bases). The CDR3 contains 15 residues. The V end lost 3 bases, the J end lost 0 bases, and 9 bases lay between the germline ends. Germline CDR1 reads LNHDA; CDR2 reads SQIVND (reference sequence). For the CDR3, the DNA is TGTGCCAGTAGTATGGGGACCTACTCTGGAAACACCATATATTTT. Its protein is CASSMGTYSGNTIYF.

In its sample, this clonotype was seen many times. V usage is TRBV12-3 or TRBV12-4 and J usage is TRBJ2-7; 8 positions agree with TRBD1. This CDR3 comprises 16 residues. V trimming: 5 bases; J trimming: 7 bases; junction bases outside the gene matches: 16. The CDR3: CASSPQTGAGLWEQYF. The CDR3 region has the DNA TGTGCCAGCAGTCCCCAGACAGGGGCTGGGCTCTGGGAGCAGTACTTC.

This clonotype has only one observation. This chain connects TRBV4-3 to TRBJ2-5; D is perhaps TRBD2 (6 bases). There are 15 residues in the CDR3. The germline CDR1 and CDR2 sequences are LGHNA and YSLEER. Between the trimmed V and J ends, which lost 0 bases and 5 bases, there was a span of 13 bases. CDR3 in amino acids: CASSQDYRRGETQYF. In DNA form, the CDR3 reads TGCGCCAGCAGCCAAGATTATCGTCGGGGGGAGACCCAGTACTTC.

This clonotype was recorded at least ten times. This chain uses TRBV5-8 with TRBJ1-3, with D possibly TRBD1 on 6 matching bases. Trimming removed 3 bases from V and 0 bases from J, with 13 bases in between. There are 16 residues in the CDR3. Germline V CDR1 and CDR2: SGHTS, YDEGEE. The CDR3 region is CASSSDRFYSGNTIYF. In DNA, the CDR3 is TGTGCCAGCAGCTCTGACAGGTTCTACTCTGGAAACACCATATATTTT.

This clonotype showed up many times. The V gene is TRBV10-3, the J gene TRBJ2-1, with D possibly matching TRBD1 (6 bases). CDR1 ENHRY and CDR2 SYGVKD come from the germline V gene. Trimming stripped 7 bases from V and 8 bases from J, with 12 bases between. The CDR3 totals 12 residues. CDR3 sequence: CAITAAGDEQFF. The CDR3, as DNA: TGTGCCATCACCGCCGCAGGGGATGAGCAGTTCTTC.

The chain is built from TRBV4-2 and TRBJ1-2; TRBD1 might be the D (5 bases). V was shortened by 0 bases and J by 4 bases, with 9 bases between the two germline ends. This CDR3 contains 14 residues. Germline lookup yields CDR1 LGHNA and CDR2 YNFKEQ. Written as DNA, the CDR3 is TGTGCCAGCAGCCAAGATGTGGGGCGCTATGGCTACACCTTC. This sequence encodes CASSQDVGRYGYTF.

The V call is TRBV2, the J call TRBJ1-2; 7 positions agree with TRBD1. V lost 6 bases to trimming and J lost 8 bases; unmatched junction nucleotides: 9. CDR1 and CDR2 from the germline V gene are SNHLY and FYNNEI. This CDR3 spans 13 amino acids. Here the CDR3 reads CASRQGPFEGYTF. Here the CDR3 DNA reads TGTGCCAGCAGACAGGGGCCCTTCGAGGGCTACACCTTC.

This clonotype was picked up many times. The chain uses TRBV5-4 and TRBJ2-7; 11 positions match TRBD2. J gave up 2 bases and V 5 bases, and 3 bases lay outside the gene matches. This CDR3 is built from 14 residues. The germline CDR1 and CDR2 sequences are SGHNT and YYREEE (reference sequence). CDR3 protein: CASRLAGGTYEQYF. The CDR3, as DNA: TGTGCCAGCAGGTTAGCGGGAGGGACCTACGAGCAGTACTTC. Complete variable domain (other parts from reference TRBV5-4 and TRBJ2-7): ETGVTQSPTHLIKTRGQQVTLRCSSQSGHNTVSWYQQALGQGPQFIFQYYREEENGRGNFPPRFSGLQFPNYSSELNVNALELDDSALYLCASRLAGGTYEQYFGPGTRLTVT.

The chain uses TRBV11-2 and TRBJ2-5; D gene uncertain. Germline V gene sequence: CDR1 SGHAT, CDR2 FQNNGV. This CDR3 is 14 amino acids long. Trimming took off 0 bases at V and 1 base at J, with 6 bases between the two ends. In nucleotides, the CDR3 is TGTGCCAGCAGCTTAGAGACCCCCCAAGAGACCCAGTACTTC. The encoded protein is CASSLETPQETQYF.

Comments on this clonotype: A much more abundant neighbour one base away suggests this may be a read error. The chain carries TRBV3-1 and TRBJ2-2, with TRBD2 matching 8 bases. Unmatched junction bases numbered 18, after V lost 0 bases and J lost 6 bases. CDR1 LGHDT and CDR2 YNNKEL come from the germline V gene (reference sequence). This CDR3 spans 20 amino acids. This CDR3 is CASSQDQRLSGGRHAGELFF. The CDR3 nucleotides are TGTGCCAGCAGCCAAGACCAAAGGCTAAGTGGCGGGAGGCACGCCGGGGAGCTGTTTTTT.

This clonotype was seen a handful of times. The CDR3 sequence is CASRDDSSVPRADTQYF. Written as DNA, the CDR3 is TGTGCCAGCAGGGACGACAGCTCAGTACCGCGCGCAGATACGCAGTATTTT. This chain joins TRBV6-1 and TRBJ2-3; TRBD1 is a possible D gene (5 bases). The germline V gene has CDR1 MNHNS and CDR2 SASEGT. This CDR3 has 17 residues. V was clipped by 6 bases and J by 4 bases, with 23 bases between them.

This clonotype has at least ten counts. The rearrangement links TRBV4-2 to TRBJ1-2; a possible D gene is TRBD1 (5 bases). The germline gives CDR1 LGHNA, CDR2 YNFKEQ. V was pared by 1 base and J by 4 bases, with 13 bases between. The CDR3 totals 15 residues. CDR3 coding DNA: TGTGCCAGCAGCCAAGCGCTAGGGGCTACCTATGGCTACACCTTC. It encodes CASSQALGATYGYTF.

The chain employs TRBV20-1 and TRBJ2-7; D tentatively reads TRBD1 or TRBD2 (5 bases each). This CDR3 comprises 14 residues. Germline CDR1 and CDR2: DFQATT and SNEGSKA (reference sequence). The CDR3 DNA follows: TGCAGGGTGGGGGTAAACGGGAACCCCTACGAGCAGTACTTC. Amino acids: CRVGVNGNPYEQYF.

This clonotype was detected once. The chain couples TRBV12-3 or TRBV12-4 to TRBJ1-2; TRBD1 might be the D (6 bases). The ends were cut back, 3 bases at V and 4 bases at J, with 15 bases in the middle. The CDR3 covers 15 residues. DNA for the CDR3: TGTGCCAGCAGTTTGGGGGGCCAGATTCTCTATGGCTACACCTTC. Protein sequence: CASSLGGQILYGYTF.

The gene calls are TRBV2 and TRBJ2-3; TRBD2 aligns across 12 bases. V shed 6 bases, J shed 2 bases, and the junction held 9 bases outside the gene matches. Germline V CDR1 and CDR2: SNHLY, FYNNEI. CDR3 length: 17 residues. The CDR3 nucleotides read TGTGCCAGCAGCGACCCCGGACTAGCGGGGTACACAGATACGCAGTATTTT. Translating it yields CASSDPGLAGYTDTQYF.

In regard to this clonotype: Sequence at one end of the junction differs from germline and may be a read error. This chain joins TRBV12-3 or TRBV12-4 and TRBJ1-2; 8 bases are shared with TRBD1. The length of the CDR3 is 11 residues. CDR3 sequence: CASSGTPDRVF. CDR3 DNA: TGTGCCAGCAGTGGGACACCGGACAGGGTCTTC.